Below, 2 T cell receptor beta chains from the same sample are listed, as sequenced in a study of cytomegalovirus exposure and HLA in healthy donors. PCR amplification relied on 60 Vbeta primers (plus 13 Jbeta primers). Profiling relied on immunoSEQ multiplex PCR, and the TCRdb table lists in-frame clones only, not all of them. Here the sample spans about 120,000 clones, approximately 84% being singletons. What was sequenced was PBMCs. The receptors shown here come from a man aged 18 to 30 in good health and CMV-seropositive.

The genes are TRBV7-6 and TRBJ2-7; 9 bases align to TRBD1. This CDR3 spans 14 amino acids. Germline loops: CDR1 SGHVS, CDR2 FNYEAQ. The junction had 3 bases not matched to a gene; V was cut back by 5 bases and J by 1 base. CDR3 protein: CASSQGQGSYEQYF. The DNA for the CDR3 is TGTGCCAGCAGCCAGGGACAGGGATCCTACGAGCAGTACTTC.

The chain recombines TRBV10-2 with TRBJ1-6; D possibly corresponds to TRBD1 (6 bases). Germline assignment: CDR1 WSHSY and CDR2 SAAADI. This CDR3 region has 14 residues. With 8 bases removed from V and 7 bases from J, the gap between germline ends came to 15 bases. CDR3 sequence reads: CASGPGGRNSPLHF. CDR3 DNA sequence: TGCGCCAGCGGGCCCGGGGGGCGGAATTCACCCCTCCACTTT.